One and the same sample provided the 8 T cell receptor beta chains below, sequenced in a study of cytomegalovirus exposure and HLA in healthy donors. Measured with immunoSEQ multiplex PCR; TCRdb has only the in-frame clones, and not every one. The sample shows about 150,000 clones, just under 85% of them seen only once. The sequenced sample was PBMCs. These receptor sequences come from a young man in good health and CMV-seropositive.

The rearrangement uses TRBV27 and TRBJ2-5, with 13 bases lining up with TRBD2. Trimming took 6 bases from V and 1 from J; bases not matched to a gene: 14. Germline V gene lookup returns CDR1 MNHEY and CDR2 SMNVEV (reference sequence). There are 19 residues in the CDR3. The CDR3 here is CASRQTGTSGILVQETQYF. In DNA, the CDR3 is TGTGCCAGCAGGCAGACCGGGACTAGCGGGATTTTAGTCCAAGAGACCCAGTACTTC.

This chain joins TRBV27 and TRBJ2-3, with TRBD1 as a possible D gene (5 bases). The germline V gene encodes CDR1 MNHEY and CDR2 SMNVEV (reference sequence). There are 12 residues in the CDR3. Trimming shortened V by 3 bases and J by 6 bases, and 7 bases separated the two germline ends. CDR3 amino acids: CASSFWGDTQYF. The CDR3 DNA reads TGTGCCAGCAGTTTCTGGGGCGATACGCAGTATTTT.

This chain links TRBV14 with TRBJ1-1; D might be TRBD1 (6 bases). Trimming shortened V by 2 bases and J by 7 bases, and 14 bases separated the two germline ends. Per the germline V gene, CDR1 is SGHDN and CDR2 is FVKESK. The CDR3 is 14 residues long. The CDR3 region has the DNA TGTGCCAGCAGCCAACGCGGGGGGCGTAGTGAAGCTTTCTTT. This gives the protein CASSQRGGRSEAFF.

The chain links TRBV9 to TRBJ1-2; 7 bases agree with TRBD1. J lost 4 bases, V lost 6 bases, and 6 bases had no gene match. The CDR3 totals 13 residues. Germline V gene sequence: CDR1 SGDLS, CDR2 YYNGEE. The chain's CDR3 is CASKSQGTYGYTF. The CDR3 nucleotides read TGTGCCAGCAAATCACAGGGGACCTATGGCTACACCTTC. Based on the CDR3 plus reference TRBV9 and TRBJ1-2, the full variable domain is DSGVTQTPKHLITATGQRVTLRCSPRSGDLSVYWYQQSLDQGLQFLIQYYNGEERAKGNILERFSAQQFPDLHSELNLSSLELGDSALYFCASKSQGTYGYTFGSGTRLTVV.

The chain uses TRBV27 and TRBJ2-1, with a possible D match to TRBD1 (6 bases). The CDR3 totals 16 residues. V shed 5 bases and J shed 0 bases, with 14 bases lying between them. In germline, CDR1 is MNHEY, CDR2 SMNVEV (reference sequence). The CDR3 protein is CASSPFGRGSYNEQFF. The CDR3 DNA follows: TGTGCCAGCAGTCCCTTCGGCAGGGGCTCCTACAATGAGCAGTTCTTC.

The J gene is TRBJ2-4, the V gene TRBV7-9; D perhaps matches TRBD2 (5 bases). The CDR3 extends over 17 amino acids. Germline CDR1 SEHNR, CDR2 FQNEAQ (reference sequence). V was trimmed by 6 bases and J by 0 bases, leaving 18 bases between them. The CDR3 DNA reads TGTGCCAGCAGTCACCCTAAGGGAGAACTAGCCAAAAACATTCAGTACTTC. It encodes CASSHPKGELAKNIQYF.

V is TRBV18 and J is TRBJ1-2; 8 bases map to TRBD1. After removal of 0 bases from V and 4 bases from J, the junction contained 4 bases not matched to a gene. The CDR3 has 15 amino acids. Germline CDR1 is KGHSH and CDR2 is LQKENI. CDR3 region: CASSPPDRGPYGYTF. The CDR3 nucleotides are TGTGCCAGCTCACCACCAGACAGGGGCCCCTATGGCTACACCTTC.

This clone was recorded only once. DNA of the CDR3: TGCAGCGCCGGACAGGGGGCGGGCGGCTACACCTTC. Its protein is CSAGQGAGGYTF. V gene TRBV29-1 combines with J gene TRBJ1-2; 11 bases are a match to TRBD1. Unmatched junction bases numbered 6, after V lost 7 bases and J lost 8 bases. Germline loops: CDR1 SQVTM, CDR2 ANQGSEA. There are 12 residues in the CDR3.